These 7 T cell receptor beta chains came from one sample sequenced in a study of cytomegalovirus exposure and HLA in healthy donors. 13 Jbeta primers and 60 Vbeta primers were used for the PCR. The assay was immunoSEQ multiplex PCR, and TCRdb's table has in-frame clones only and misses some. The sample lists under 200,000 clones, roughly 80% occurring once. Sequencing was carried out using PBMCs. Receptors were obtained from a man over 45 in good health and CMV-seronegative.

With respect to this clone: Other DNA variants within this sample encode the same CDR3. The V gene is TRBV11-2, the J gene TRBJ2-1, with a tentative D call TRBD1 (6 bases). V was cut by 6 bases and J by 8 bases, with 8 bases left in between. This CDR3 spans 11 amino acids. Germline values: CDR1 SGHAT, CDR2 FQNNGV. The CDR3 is CASRQGYEQFF. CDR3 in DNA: TGTGCCAGCAGACAGGGCTATGAGCAGTTCTTC.

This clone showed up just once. The CDR3 here is CASSDNGPNEQFF. The DNA for the CDR3 is TGCGCCAGCAGTGATAATGGGCCCAATGAGCAGTTCTTC. V is TRBV10-1 and J is TRBJ2-1; D is unclear. CDR3 length: 13 amino acids. In germline, CDR1 is WNHNN, CDR2 SYGVQD (reference sequence). V was cut by 3 bases and J by 6 bases, with 9 bases left in between.

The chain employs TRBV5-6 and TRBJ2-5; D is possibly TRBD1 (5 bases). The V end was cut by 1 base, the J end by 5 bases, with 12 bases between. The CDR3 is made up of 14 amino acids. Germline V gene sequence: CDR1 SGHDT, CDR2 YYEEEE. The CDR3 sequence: CASSLLGPTETQYF. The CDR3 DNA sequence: TGTGCCAGCAGCTTGCTGGGGCCAACTGAGACCCAGTACTTC.

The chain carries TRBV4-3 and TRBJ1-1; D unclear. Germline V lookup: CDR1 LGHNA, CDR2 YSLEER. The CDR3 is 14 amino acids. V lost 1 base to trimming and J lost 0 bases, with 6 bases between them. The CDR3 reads CASSQAYLNTEAFF. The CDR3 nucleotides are TGCGCCAGCAGCCAAGCCTATCTGAACACTGAAGCTTTCTTT.

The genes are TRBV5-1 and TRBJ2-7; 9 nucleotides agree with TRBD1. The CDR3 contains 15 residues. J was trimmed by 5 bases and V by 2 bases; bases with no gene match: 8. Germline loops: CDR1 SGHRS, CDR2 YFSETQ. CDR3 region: CASSFGDRVAHEQYF. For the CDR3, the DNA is TGCGCCAGCAGCTTCGGGGACAGGGTTGCCCACGAGCAGTACTTC.

The CDR3 nucleotides read TGTGCCACCAGCAGAGATAAACCCCCGGGGTACCAAGAGACCCAGTACTTC. Translation: CATSRDKPPGYQETQYF. The chain couples TRBV15 to TRBJ2-5, with D possibly matching TRBD2 (5 bases). The CDR3 is 17 amino acids. V dropped 0 bases and J dropped 0 bases, with 14 bases sitting between them. Germline V CDR1 and CDR2: LNHNV, YYDKDF (reference sequence).

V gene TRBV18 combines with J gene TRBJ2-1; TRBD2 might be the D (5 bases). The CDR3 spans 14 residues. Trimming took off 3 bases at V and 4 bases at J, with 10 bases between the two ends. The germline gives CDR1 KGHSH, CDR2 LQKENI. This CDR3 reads CASSPNSGYNEQFF. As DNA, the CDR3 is TGTGCCAGCTCACCCAACAGCGGATACAATGAGCAGTTCTTC.